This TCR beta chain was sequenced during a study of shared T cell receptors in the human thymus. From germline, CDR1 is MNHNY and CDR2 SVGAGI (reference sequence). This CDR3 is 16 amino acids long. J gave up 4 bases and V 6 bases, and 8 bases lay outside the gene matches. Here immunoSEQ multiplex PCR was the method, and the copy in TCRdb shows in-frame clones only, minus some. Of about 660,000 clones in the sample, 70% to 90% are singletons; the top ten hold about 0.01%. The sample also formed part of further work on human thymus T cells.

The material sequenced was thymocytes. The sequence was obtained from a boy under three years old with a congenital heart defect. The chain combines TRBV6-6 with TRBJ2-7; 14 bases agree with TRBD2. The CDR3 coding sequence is TGTGCCAGCAGCGACCCCGGGACTAGCGGGAGATACGAGCAGTACTTC. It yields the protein CASSDPGTSGRYEQYF.